The clone carrying this TCR beta chain was recorded only once. Its antigen is not known. RNA, once extracted, was reverse transcribed into cDNA for use as the sequencing template. Profiling relied on immunoSEQ multiplex PCR, and the TCRdb table lists in-frame clones only, not all of them. The table lists around 100,000 clones, just under 60% of them singletons. Treatment defined: oral pan-JAK inhibitor, 5-10 mg twice daily. Peripheral blood and lesional scalp punch biopsies came from alopecia areata patients. Isolation of CD4+ and CD8+ T cells from PBMCs was achieved by sorting. The data were taken from a study of CD8+ T cells in alopecia areata. Whole-study results and caveats: Shared TCR sequences were less clear between patients than in mice, possibly partly from HLA diversity. Clonality was higher in lesional than normal scalp, especially in alopecia totalis/universalis.

Losses at the gene ends were 5 bases for V and 4 bases for J; bases not matched to a gene: 9. The CDR3 is 15 residues long. Germline V lookup: CDR1 SEHNR, CDR2 FQNEAQ (reference sequence). The material sequenced was CD8+ T cells sorted from blood, taken between weeks 55 and 65, from a patient treated with tofacitinib. The chain joins TRBV7-9 to TRBJ2-7; 9 bases match TRBD2. The TCR sequence derives from a human donor with alopecia areata. The CDR3 DNA reads TGTGCCAGCAGCACCCGGACTAGCGTCCCGTACGAGCAGTACTTC. Amino acids: CASSTRTSVPYEQYF.